These 15 T cell receptor beta chains share one sample of origin, sequenced in a study of T cell repertoires in aging, cancer and after chemotherapy. The template was genomic DNA from peripheral blood, not RNA. TRB rearrangements spanning V, D and J were amplified using mixed TRB-A/B primers. TCRdb processed the multiplex PCR reads anew with MiXCR; each CDR3 protein has one entry. The table records approximately 11,000 distinct CDR3 sequences, 25% to 30% of them present only once. The sequencing input was blood. The origin of the receptors is a human donor in good health.

This chain links TRBV24-1 with TRBJ2-1; 9 nucleotides line up with TRBD1. Unmatched junction bases numbered 6, after V lost 5 bases and J lost 2 bases. The CDR3 runs 16 residues. Looked up from germline, CDR1 is KGHDR and CDR2 is SFDVKD. The CDR3 region has the DNA TGTGCCACCAGTGGCCGGGGACAGGGACCCTACAATGAGCAGTTCTTC. Translated, it gives CATSGRGQGPYNEQFF.

The chain recombines TRBV18 with TRBJ1-5, with D possibly matching TRBD1 (6 bases). Germline V gene data show CDR1 as KGHSH and CDR2 as LQKENI. The CDR3 sequence is 18 residues long. Trimming pared 1 base from V and 0 bases from J, leaving 16 bases between. DNA for the CDR3: TGTGCCAGCTCACCACGAATGACAGGCCCGGATAGCAATCAGCCCCAGCATTTT. Translated, it gives CASSPRMTGPDSNQPQHF.

This clonotype has only a few counts. The chain recombines TRBV11-1 with TRBJ2-3; 7 bases match TRBD2. After removal of 3 bases from V and 2 bases from J, the junction contained 5 bases not matched to a gene. The CDR3 spans 15 residues. Germline CDR1 SGHAT, CDR2 FQDESV (reference sequence). The CDR3 sequence: CASSLGGVPTDTQYF. CDR3 bases: TGTGCCAGCAGCTTGGGGGGGGTCCCCACAGATACGCAGTATTTT.

The chain combines TRBV28 with TRBJ1-2; 7 bases are a match to TRBD1. Germline CDR1 and CDR2: MDHEN and SYDVKM. The CDR3 loop spans 15 amino acids. V gave up 5 bases and J gave up 3 bases; unmatched junction bases: 9. CDR3 sequence reads: CASSTRSGTDYGYTF. Here the CDR3 DNA reads TGTGCCAGCAGTACCCGATCCGGGACAGACTATGGCTACACCTTC.

The chain employs TRBV20-1 and TRBJ2-3; no definite D call. CDR3 length equals 14 residues. Germline-derived CDR1 and CDR2 are DFQATT and SNEGSKA (reference sequence). Trimming cost V 5 bases and J 1 base, with 13 bases left between them. This CDR3 is CSAALQWGTDTQYF. The CDR3 DNA is TGCAGTGCTGCACTCCAGTGGGGCACAGATACGCAGTATTTT.

This clonotype was seen a handful of times. The chain carries TRBV27 and TRBJ2-6, with D uncertain. Germline assignment: CDR1 MNHEY and CDR2 SMNVEV (reference sequence). CDR3 length: 14 residues. The V and J ends lost 7 bases and 0 bases respectively, with 7 bases between them. The DNA for the CDR3 is TGTGCCAGCAAAGTACCCTCTGGGGCCAACGTCCTGACTTTC. It is translated as CASKVPSGANVLTF.

Relative to its sample, this clonotype is medium-sized. This chain links TRBV7-2 with TRBJ1-5; D call uncertain. The ends were cut back, 2 bases at V and 0 bases at J, with 5 bases in the middle. The CDR3 contains 14 residues. CDR1 and CDR2 from the germline V gene are SGHTA and FQGNSA. The CDR3 DNA is TGTGCCAGCAGCTTACAGGATAGCAATCAGCCCCAGCATTTT. Encoded protein: CASSLQDSNQPQHF.

The chain employs TRBV5-6 and TRBJ1-5; D possibly corresponds to TRBD1 (6 bases). V lost 0 bases to trimming and J lost 4 bases, with 11 bases between them. This CDR3 is 15 amino acids long. Germline values: CDR1 SGHDT, CDR2 YYEEEE. CDR3 protein: CASSLGGGRNQPQHF. CDR3 in DNA: TGTGCCAGCAGCTTGGGGGGGGGCCGAAATCAGCCCCAGCATTTT.

The rearrangement links TRBV11-1 to TRBJ2-3, with D perhaps matching TRBD1 (7 bases). Germline assignment: CDR1 SGHAT and CDR2 FQDESV (reference sequence). The CDR3 spans 16 residues. The germline V and J ends were trimmed by 8 bases and 6 bases, with 24 bases remaining between them. CDR3 coding DNA: TGTGCCAGCGCATACCACAGACTAGGGGGCCCCGATACGCAGTATTTT. Translated: CASAYHRLGGPDTQYF.

This clonotype is deemed medium-sized (0.01 to 0.1%). The chain links TRBV6-1 to TRBJ2-7, with D tentatively TRBD1 (6 bases). Trimming took off 5 bases at V and 4 bases at J, with 9 bases between the two ends. The CDR3 is 12 residues long. Per germline, CDR1 MNHNS and CDR2 SASEGT. The CDR3 spells CASSQQGYEQYF. The CDR3 nucleotides are TGTGCCAGCAGTCAACAGGGTTACGAGCAGTACTTC.

V gene TRBV6-4 combines with J gene TRBJ2-1; 9 bases fit TRBD2. The germline CDR1 and CDR2 sequences are MRHNA and SNTAGT. The CDR3 totals 16 residues. The ends lost 2 bases at V and 6 bases at J; junction bases unmatched: 8. CDR3 coding DNA: TGTGCCAGCAGTGACCGGGTTAGCGGGGGTCTCAATGAGCAGTTCTTC. Translated, it gives CASSDRVSGGLNEQFF.

In its sample, this clonotype was seen a few times. The gene calls are TRBV28 and TRBJ1-2, with 10 bases identical to TRBD1. Losses at the gene ends were 5 bases for V and 6 bases for J; bases not matched to a gene: 9. This CDR3 comprises 15 residues. Germline CDR1 is MDHEN and CDR2 is SYDVKM. In DNA, the CDR3 is TGTGCCAGCAGTGGACCCCCGACAGGGGGCGATGGCTACACCTTC. It encodes CASSGPPTGGDGYTF.

This clonotype is deemed medium-sized. The chain carries TRBV27 and TRBJ1-2, with D perhaps matching TRBD1 (5 bases). CDR3 size: 14 residues. Trimming took 4 bases from V and 4 from J, leaving 13 bases between them. Germline V gene sequence: CDR1 MNHEY, CDR2 SMNVEV (reference sequence). DNA for the CDR3: TGTGCCAGCAGTTCTGGGGGAATGGGCTATGGCTACACCTTC. Translation: CASSSGGMGYGYTF.

The DNA of the CDR3 is TGTGCCAGTAGTAGGGTCCAAAATTCACCCCTCCACTTT. This codes for CASSRVQNSPLHF. V and J are TRBV19 and TRBJ1-6, with D hard to call. This CDR3 is built from 13 residues. Per germline, CDR1 LNHDA and CDR2 SQIVND (reference sequence). V was clipped by 4 bases and J by 7 bases, with 8 bases between them.

The V gene is TRBV28, the J gene TRBJ1-6; unclear D gene. The CDR3 consists of 14 residues. Trimming removed 8 bases from V and 5 bases from J, with 13 bases in between. Germline assignment: CDR1 MDHEN and CDR2 SYDVKM. CDR3 sequence reads: CASETAIDNSPLHF. The CDR3, as DNA: TGTGCCAGCGAAACAGCAATAGATAATTCACCCCTCCACTTT.